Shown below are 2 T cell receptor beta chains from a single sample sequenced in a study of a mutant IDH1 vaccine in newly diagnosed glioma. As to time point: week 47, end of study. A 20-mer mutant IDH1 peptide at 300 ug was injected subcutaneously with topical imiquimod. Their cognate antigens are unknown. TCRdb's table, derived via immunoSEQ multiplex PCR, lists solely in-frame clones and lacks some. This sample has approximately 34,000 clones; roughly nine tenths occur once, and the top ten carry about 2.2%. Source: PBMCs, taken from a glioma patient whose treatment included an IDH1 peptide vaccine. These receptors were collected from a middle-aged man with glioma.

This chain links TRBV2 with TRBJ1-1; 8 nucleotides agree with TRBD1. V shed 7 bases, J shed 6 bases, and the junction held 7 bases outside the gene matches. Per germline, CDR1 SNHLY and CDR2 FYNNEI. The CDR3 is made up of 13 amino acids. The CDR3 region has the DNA TGTGCCAGCACAGGACAGGGTATGGCTGAAGCTTTCTTT. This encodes CASTGQGMAEAFF. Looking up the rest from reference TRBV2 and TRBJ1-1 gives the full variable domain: EPEVTQTPSHQVTQMGQEVILRCVPISNHLYFYWYRQILGQKVEFLVSFYNNEISEKSEIFDDQFSVERPDGSNFTLKIRSTKLEDSAMYFCASTGQGMAEAFFGQGTRLTVV.

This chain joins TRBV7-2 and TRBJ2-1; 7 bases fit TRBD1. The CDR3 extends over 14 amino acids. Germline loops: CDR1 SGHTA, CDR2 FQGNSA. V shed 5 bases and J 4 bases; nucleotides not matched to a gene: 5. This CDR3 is CASSEPGQYNEQFF. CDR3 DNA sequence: TGTGCCAGCAGCGAACCGGGACAGTACAATGAGCAGTTCTTC.